This T cell receptor (beta chain) was documented in a study of T-cell memory formation after mild COVID-19 (dated by TCRdb to about 2021). With respect to the entire study: Most TCR sequence clusters were specific to one of the two donors. The cohort was made up of two young adult volunteers, one female and one male, who were previously healthy. In two donors, T-cell clones that expanded and contracted after mild COVID-19 were followed by sequencing TCRalpha and TCRbeta repertoires longitudinally.

Sequenced using an Illumina NovaSeq 6000. cDNA libraries for TCRalpha and TCRbeta were prepared by 5'RACE using constant-segment primers, with sample barcodes and unique molecular identifiers added. RNA was extracted from every sample with Trizol reagent. The libraries were amplified in two PCR steps, and the second step added a second sample barcode and Illumina TruSeq adapters. Sequencing of libraries was performed on an Illumina NovaSeq with 2 x 150 bp paired-end reads. The published analysis was carried out like this. The reads were demultiplexed and collapsed into UMI-guided consensus sequences using migec v1.2.7. With mixcr v2.1.11, UMI consensuses were aligned to TRA and TRB V and J templates and assembled into clonotypes. Clonotypes were classified as expanded or contracted when called significant by both edgeR and NoisET, with noise models trained on biological replicates. For edgeR calls, a false discovery rate-adjusted p below 0.01 and a log2 fold-change threshold of 1 were applied. As an exploratory analysis of dynamics, max-normalized trajectories of the 1000 most abundant clonotypes were examined by PCA with hierarchical clustering. Separately sequenced CD4+ and CD8+ repertoires were used to assign the CD4 or CD8 phenotype of responding clones. The public sequencing data were trimmed at Q25 with fastp and processed into clonotypes with MiXCR by TCRdb, which kept only in-frame beta chains. Each CDR3 protein gets just one entry, which takes the most common genes and DNA from the rows behind it. The V and J calls and clone size come from TCRdb's table, not from the authors' own analysis. The sample has approximately 100,000 distinct CDR3 sequences on record, around 10% of them singletons. About 40% of the sample lies in the top ten.

The paper's findings and limits, for the study overall: Contracting CD4+ clones were found mainly in CM and EM memory subsets, while CD8+ clones were enriched in EMRA. Some responding clones were detected in pre-infection memory, which suggested that pre-existing cross-reactive memory T cells had joined the SARS-CoV-2 response. Clones that contracted from day 15 to 85 showed balanced CD4/CD8 phenotypes, whereas a second wave of clones that expanded from day 15 to 37 leaned towards CD4+. SARS-CoV-2 specificity of the second-wave clones peaking on day 37 was not confirmed. Only a couple of mild cases were covered in the study, and larger cohorts including severe cases with pre-infection samples were considered necessary.

Comments on this clonotype: Its recognized antigen is unknown. There are no base qualities to consult, and no much larger clone falls within one base.

There are 11 amino acids in the CDR3, from cysteine to phenylalanine inclusive. Of all the DNA, just the CDR3 is kept, 33 bases in frame from base 1. The germline V gene (reference sequence) specifies LNHDA as CDR1 and SQIVND as CDR2. V loses 10 bases of germline sequence and J loses 7 bases, and the interval between the two ends is 10 bases. Ficoll-Paque density gradient centrifugation was used to isolate PBMCs. The rearranged chain carries TRBV19 and TRBJ2-2; the D gene is perhaps TRBD1, from 5 matching bases. This TCR was sampled from a man aged 18 to 29 who had mild COVID-19 (a few samples of this study predate the infection). The sample titles of this study are shuffled in the database, so cell type and time point are left out; the donor was told from shared clones. Material: PBMCs or a T cell subset sorted from them (not recorded which). The CDR3 reads CATRVVGELFF. The DNA sequence is as follows: TGTGCCACCAGGGTGGTCGGGGAGCTGTTTTTT.